This record looks at one T cell receptor (beta chain) sequence and its context. No antigen is known for it. This record comes from a study of CD4 T cells in relation to SARS-CoV-2 and coronaviruses. Study as a whole: Negative control cultures got HIV-1 Nef peptides or no peptide.

Germline CDR1 and CDR2: SGHRS and YFSETQ. The V gene lost 3 bases and the J gene lost 10 bases, with 19 bases spanning the gap. The CDR3 spans 14 residues. Data came from immunoSEQ multiplex PCR; TCRdb stores just in-frame clones and leaves some out. The sample shows tens of thousands of clones, 68% of them seen only once. Before the COVID-19 pandemic, during about 2010-2018, CD4+ T cells were taken from unexposed donors. CD4+ T cells were isolated from the cells after 10 days of culture. As cell numbers allowed, unexposed-donor CD4+ T cells faced SARS-CoV-2 S/N and four cold-coronavirus spikes. Sequenced material: CD4+ T cells from PBMCs, cultured in vitro. The receptor was derived from a human donor in good health. V is TRBV5-1 and J is TRBJ1-2, with D possibly TRBD1 on 5 matching bases. The CDR3 DNA sequence: TGCGCCAGCAGCTCCGCGGACAAGGCCTCGTACTACACCTTC. Translation: CASSSADKASYYTF.